A selection of T cell receptor beta chains follows, all from one sample in a study of early T cells in non-severe SARS-CoV-2 infection. One entry per CDR3 protein results from TCRdb running MiXCR on the 5' RACE reads. Of about 72,000 distinct CDR3 sequences in the sample, approximately 9.1% were seen once. The sample was whole blood. These receptors were collected from an adult who was a healthcare worker with PCR-confirmed SARS-CoV-2 infection or an uninfected control (not recorded which). Both conserved end residues are part of each CDR3. A D gene is named only where the DNA matches it firmly. Size is stated for part of the rows, as once, few or many counts, or as a class when the clone is expanded.

>many|NA|TRBJ1-2|TRBV12-3/TRBV12-4
CASSPATSYGYTF
TGTGCCAGCAGTCCCGCGACAAGCTATGGCTACACCTTC
>many|TRBD2|TRBJ2-3|TRBV12-3/TRBV12-4
CASSLGRGGGTDTQYF
TGTGCCAGCAGTTTAGGTCGCGGCGGGGGGACAGATACGCAGTATTTT
>few|TRBD2|TRBJ2-7|TRBV5-1
CASRLAGGYEQYF
TGCGCCAGCAGACTAGCGGGAGGATACGAGCAGTACTTC
>many|NA|TRBJ2-1|TRBV28
CASSLFSGSHVYNEQFF
TGTGCCAGCAGTTTATTTTCCGGGAGCCACGTCTACAATGAGCAGTTCTTC
>many|NA|TRBJ1-1|TRBV20-1
CSARKPGVVYAFF
TGCAGTGCTCGTAAACCAGGGGTGGTATATGCTTTCTTT
>NA|NA|TRBJ2-7|TRBV28
CASSIRQVSYEQYF
TGTGCCAGCAGTATAAGACAGGTCTCCTACGAGCAGTACTTC
>many|TRBD1|TRBJ2-7|TRBV19
CASKKGTGVHEQYF
TGTGCCAGTAAAAAAGGGACAGGGGTCCACGAGCAGTACTTC
>many|TRBD1|TRBJ2-3|TRBV20-1
CSAPRTGEGDTQYF
TGCAGTGCTCCCCGGACAGGGGAGGGGGATACGCAGTATTTT
>many|NA|TRBJ2-7|TRBV11-2
CASSLVRLRNEQYF
TGTGCCAGCAGCTTAGTTAGACTAAGAAACGAGCAGTACTTC
>few|TRBD1|TRBJ2-2|TRBV7-6
CASSLDTGGASTGELFF
TGTGCCAGCAGCTTAGACACAGGGGGCGCGAGTACCGGGGAGCTGTTTTTT
>NA|NA|TRBJ2-1|TRBV11-1
CASSLGRESEQFF
TGTGCCAGCAGCTTAGGACGGGAGAGCGAGCAGTTCTTC
>NA|NA|TRBJ2-7|TRBV11-3
CASSPQGMAYEQYF
TGTGCCAGCAGTCCTCAAGGGATGGCGTACGAGCAGTACTTC
>NA|TRBD2|TRBJ2-1|TRBV2
CASSSGKANEQFF
TGTGCCAGCAGTAGCGGGAAGGCAAATGAGCAGTTCTTC
>few|TRBD2|TRBJ2-3|TRBV15
CATSRASGGHTDTQYF
TGTGCCACCAGCAGGGCTAGCGGGGGACACACAGATACGCAGTATTTT
>many|NA|TRBJ2-1|TRBV7-6
CASSLVGGRHYNEQFF
TGTGCCAGCAGCTTAGTTGGTGGGAGGCACTACAATGAGCAGTTCTTC
>many|NA|TRBJ2-1|TRBV4-2
CASSSPTFEDNEQFF
TGTGCCAGCAGTTCCCCTACGTTTGAAGACAATGAGCAGTTCTTC
>NA|NA|TRBJ1-1|TRBV5-5
CASSLDRKNTEAFF
TGTGCCAGCAGCTTGGACAGGAAGAACACTGAAGCTTTCTTT
>many|NA|TRBJ2-3|TRBV2
CASSEGSPSTDTQYF
TGTGCCAGCAGTGAGGGTAGCCCCAGCACAGATACGCAGTATTTT
>NA|NA|TRBJ1-5|TRBV5-1
CASSLDGAGGNQPQHF
TGCGCCAGCAGCTTGGACGGAGCAGGGGGCAATCAGCCCCAGCATTTT
>few|NA|TRBJ1-1|TRBV12-2
CASRTRDRDHPSPEAFF
TGTGCAAGTCGCACGCGAGACAGGGACCATCCTAGTCCTGAAGCTTTCTTT
>NA|NA|TRBJ2-5|TRBV20-1
CSAAHRTPQETQYF
TGCAGTGCCGCCCATAGGACACCCCAAGAGACCCAGTACTTC
>many|NA|TRBJ2-7|TRBV7-2
CASSLHRDPNEQYF
TGTGCCAGCAGCTTACACCGGGACCCTAACGAGCAGTACTTC
>many|TRBD2|TRBJ2-7|TRBV28
CASSLVGTSSYEQYF
TGTGCCAGCAGTTTAGTAGGGACTAGCTCCTACGAGCAGTACTTC
>many|NA|TRBJ1-1|TRBV14
CASSQDRWGTEAFF
TGTGCCAGCAGCCAAGATCGCTGGGGGACTGAAGCTTTCTTT
>NA|TRBD1|TRBJ1-4|TRBV20-1
CSARDRGTNEKLFF
TGCAGTGCTAGGGACAGGGGCACTAATGAAAAACTGTTTTTT
>many|NA|TRBJ1-2|TRBV7-9
CASRAFPGNYGYTF
TGTGCCAGCAGGGCTTTCCCAGGCAACTATGGCTACACCTTC
>NA|NA|TRBJ1-5|TRBV2
CASRARMNSNQPQHF
TGTGCCAGCAGGGCGAGGATGAATAGCAATCAGCCCCAGCATTTT
>NA|NA|TRBJ2-7|TRBV28
CASSLGEDRSSYEQYF
TGTGCCAGCAGTCTAGGTGAGGACAGAAGCTCCTACGAGCAGTACTTC
>NA|NA|TRBJ2-3|TRBV10-3
CAISVTTFSTDTQYF
TGTGCCATCAGCGTTACGACTTTTAGCACAGATACGCAGTATTTT
>few|NA|TRBJ1-4|TRBV12-3/TRBV12-4
CASRAGRASNEKLFF
TGTGCCAGCAGAGCCGGCAGGGCCTCTAATGAAAAACTGTTTTTT
>many|TRBD2|TRBJ2-5|TRBV12-3/TRBV12-4
CASSLVAGGPETQYF
TGTGCCAGCAGTTTAGTGGCGGGAGGGCCCGAGACCCAGTACTTC
>NA|NA|TRBJ2-3|TRBV29-1
CSVALTGTSTDTQYF
TGCAGCGTCGCTCTTACGGGGACTAGCACAGATACGCAGTATTTT
>few|NA|TRBJ2-4|TRBV12-3/TRBV12-4
CASSPGTTKNIQYF
TGTGCCAGCAGTCCCGGGACAACCAAAAACATTCAGTACTTC
>NA|TRBD2|TRBJ2-7|TRBV19
CASSIRGGRFNEQYF
TGTGCCAGTAGTATACGCGGGGGGCGCTTCAACGAGCAGTACTTC
>few|NA|TRBJ2-1|TRBV20-1
CSASGVPGRRETYNEQFF
TGCAGTGCTAGCGGGGTCCCGGGAAGACGGGAAACCTACAATGAGCAGTTCTTC
>many|TRBD2|TRBJ2-1|TRBV19
CASRPHPRLAGWGDNEQFF
TGTGCCAGTAGACCACACCCACGGCTAGCGGGATGGGGGGACAATGAGCAGTTCTTC
>NA|TRBD1|TRBJ1-2|TRBV5-6
CAGSLDRGYGYTF
TGTGCCGGCAGCTTGGACAGGGGTTACGGCTACACCTTC
>many|TRBD2|TRBJ2-3|TRBV9
CASSFSGRFTDTQYF
TGTGCCAGCAGCTTTAGCGGGAGGTTCACAGATACGCAGTATTTT
>many|TRBD1|TRBJ1-1|TRBV29-1
CSVGQGGTDTEAFF
TGCAGCGTTGGCCAGGGGGGTACGGACACTGAAGCTTTCTTT
>NA|NA|TRBJ2-3|TRBV12-3/TRBV12-4
CASSFGAATNTQYF
TGTGCCAGCAGTTTTGGGGCAGCTACAAATACGCAGTATTTT
>many|NA|TRBJ2-5|TRBV15
CATSRDGGLPEETQYF
TGTGCCACCAGCAGAGATGGGGGGCTCCCTGAGGAGACCCAGTACTTC
>NA|NA|TRBJ2-5|TRBV9
CASSQSGSQETQYF
TGTGCCAGCAGCCAATCCGGGAGTCAAGAGACCCAGTACTTC
>NA|NA|TRBJ2-5|TRBV25-1
CASSEYLIRTPGEETQYF
TGTGCCAGCAGTGAATACCTGATCAGGACCCCAGGGGAAGAGACCCAGTACTTC
>many|NA|TRBJ1-6|TRBV5-4
CASSLANSPLHF
TGTGCCAGCAGCTTGGCGAATTCACCCCTCCACTTT
>once|TRBD1|TRBJ2-7|TRBV29-1
CSVAQGRPTYEQYF
TGCAGCGTTGCACAGGGGAGACCGACCTACGAGCAGTACTTC
>few|TRBD1|TRBJ1-1|TRBV11-3
CASSLYPGQGEAFF
TGTGCCAGCAGCTTATACCCGGGACAGGGCGAAGCTTTCTTT
>many|TRBD2|TRBJ2-1|TRBV4-2
CASSPHPTGTSGRPFYNEQFF
TGTGCCAGCAGCCCACATCCGACCGGGACTAGCGGGCGACCTTTCTACAATGAGCAGTTCTTC